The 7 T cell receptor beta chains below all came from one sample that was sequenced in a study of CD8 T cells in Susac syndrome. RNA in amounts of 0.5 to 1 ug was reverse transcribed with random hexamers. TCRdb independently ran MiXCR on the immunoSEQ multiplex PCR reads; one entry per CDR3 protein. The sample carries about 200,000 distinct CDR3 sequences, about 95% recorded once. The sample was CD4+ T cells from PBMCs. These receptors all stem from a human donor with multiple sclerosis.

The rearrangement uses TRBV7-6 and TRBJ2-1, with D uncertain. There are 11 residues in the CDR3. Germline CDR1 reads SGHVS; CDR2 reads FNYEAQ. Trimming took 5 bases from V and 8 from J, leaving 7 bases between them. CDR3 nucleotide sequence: TGTGCCAGCAGCCCGGCCTATGAGCAGTTCTTC. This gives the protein CASSPAYEQFF.

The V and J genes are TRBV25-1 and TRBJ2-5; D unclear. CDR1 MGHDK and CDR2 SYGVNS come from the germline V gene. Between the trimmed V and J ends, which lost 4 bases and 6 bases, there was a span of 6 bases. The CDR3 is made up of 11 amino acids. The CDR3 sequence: CASSGTKTQYF. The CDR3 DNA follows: TGTGCCAGCAGTGGCACAAAGACCCAGTACTTC.

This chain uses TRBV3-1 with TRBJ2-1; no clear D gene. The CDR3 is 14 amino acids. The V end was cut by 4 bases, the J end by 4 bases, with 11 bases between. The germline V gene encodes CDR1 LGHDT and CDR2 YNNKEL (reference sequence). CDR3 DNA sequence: TGTGCCAGCAGCCGTTCAGCAGAATACAATGAGCAGTTCTTC. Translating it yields CASSRSAEYNEQFF.

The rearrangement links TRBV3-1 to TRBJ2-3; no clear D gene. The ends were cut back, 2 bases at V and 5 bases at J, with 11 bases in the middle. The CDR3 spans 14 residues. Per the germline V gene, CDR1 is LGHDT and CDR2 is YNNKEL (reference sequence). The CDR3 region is CASSQFATGDTQYF. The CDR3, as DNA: TGTGCCAGCAGCCAATTCGCCACGGGAGATACGCAGTATTTT.

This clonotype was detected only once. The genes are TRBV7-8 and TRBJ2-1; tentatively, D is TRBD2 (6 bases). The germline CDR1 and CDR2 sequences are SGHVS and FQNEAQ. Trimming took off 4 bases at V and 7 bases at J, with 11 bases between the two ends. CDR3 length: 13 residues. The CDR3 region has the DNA TGTGCCAGCAGCTCTACTAGCTGGAATGAGCAGTTCTTC. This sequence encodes CASSSTSWNEQFF.

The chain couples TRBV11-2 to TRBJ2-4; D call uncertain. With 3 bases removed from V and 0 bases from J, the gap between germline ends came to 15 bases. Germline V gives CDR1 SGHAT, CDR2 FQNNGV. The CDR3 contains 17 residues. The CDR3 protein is CASSFGQTALAKNIQYF. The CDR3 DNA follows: TGTGCCAGCAGCTTCGGTCAAACAGCCCTAGCCAAAAACATTCAGTACTTC.

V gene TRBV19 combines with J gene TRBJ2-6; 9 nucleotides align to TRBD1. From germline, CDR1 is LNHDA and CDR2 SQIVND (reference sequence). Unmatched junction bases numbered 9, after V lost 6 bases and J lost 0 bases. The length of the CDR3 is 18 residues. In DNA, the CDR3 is TGTGCCAGTAGCCTCTCCGGGACAGGGTTCTCTGGGGCCAACGTCCTGACTTTC. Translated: CASSLSGTGFSGANVLTF. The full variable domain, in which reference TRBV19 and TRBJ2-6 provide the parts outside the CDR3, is DGGITQSPKYLFRKEGQNVTLSCEQNLNHDAMYWYRQDPGQGLRLIYYSQIVNDFQKGDIAEGYSVSREKKESFPLTVTSAQKNPTAFYLCASSLSGTGFSGANVLTFGAGSRLTVL.